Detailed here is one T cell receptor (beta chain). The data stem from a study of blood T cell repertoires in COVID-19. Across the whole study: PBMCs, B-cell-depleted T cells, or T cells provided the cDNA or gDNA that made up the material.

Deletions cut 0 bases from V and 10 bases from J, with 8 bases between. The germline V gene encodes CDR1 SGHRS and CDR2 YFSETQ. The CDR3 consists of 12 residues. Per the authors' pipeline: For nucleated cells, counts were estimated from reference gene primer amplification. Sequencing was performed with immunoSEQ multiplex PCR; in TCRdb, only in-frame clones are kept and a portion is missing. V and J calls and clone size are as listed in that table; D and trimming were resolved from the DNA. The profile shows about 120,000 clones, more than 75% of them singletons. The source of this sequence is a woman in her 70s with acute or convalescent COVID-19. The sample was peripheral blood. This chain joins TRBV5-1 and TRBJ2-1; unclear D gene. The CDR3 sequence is CASSLALREQFF. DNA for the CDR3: TGCGCCAGCAGCTTGGCTCTTCGGGAGCAGTTCTTC.